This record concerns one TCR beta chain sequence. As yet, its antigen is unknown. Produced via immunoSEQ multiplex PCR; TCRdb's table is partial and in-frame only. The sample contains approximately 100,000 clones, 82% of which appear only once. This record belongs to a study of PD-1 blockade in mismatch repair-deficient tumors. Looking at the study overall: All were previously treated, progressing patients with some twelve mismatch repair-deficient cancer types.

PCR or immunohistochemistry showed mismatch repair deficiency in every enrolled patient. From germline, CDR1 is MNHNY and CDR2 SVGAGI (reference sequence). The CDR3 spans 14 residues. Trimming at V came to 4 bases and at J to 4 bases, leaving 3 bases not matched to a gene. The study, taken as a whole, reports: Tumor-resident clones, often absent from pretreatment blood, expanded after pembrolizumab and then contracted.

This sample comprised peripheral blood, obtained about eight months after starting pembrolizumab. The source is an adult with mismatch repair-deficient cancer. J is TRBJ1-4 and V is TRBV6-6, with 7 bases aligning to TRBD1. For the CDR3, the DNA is TGTGCCAGCAGTTTGACAGGGTTTAATGAAAAACTGTTTTTT. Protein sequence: CASSLTGFNEKLFF.